In its sample, the clone carrying this T cell receptor (beta chain) was seen a few times. Only in-frame clones appear in the TCRdb table, and some are missing; sequencing was by immunoSEQ multiplex PCR. The data hold approximately 77,000 clones, with 85% to 95% observed a single time. CDR3 length: 12 amino acids. Germline lookup yields CDR1 SGHAT and CDR2 FQNNGV. V lost 4 bases, J lost 5 bases, and 8 bases lay in between. Any history of autoimmune disease or systemic immunosuppression disqualified patients. The data derive from a study of OX40 agonist ivuxolimab in advanced cancers. This TCR was sampled from an adult with an advanced solid tumor such as melanoma, head and neck, liver or kidney cancer. The sample in question was CD4+ or CD8+ T cells sorted from blood, obtained in a trial of the OX40 agonist ivuxolimab. This chain uses TRBV11-2 with TRBJ1-1; D gene ambiguous. This CDR3 is CASSSAVTEAFF. The CDR3 coding sequence is TGTGCCAGCAGCTCCGCGGTTACTGAAGCTTTCTTT.